This note documents a single T cell receptor (beta chain) sequence. V lost 3 bases and J lost 0, with 12 bases in between. CDR3 length: 16 amino acids. Germline V lookup: CDR1 SEHNR, CDR2 FQNEAQ (reference sequence). The sample belongs to a study of cytomegalovirus exposure and HLA in healthy donors. Both 60 Vbeta primers and 13 Jbeta primers went into the PCR. Sequencing was performed with immunoSEQ multiplex PCR; in TCRdb, only in-frame clones are kept and a portion is missing. This table has about 130,000 clones, around 80% appearing once. Material: PBMCs. The TCR sequence derives from a boy aged 2 to 9 in good health and CMV-seronegative. The chain recombines TRBV7-9 with TRBJ1-5; a possible D gene is TRBD1 (5 bases). The CDR3 sequence: CASSLVDRYSNQPQHF. CDR3 in DNA: TGTGCCAGCAGCTTGGTTGACAGATATAGCAATCAGCCCCAGCATTTT. Full variable domain (remainder filled in from reference TRBV7-9 and TRBJ1-5): DTGVSQNPRHKITKRGQNVTFRCDPISEHNRLYWYRQTLGQGPEFLTYFQNEAQLEKSRLLSDRFSAERPKGSFSTLEIQRTEQGDSAMYLCASSLVDRYSNQPQHFGDGTRLSIL.